This T cell receptor beta chain was retrieved from a study of OX40 agonist ivuxolimab in advanced cancers. Study as a whole: The patients received agonistic anti-OX40 (CD134) antibody ivuxolimab. Study-level results: Several nonresponders also turned out to have low normalized T-cell clonal expansion. Researchers report that CD8+ T cells had, on average, more expanded clones than CD4+. Antigen specificity of clonally expanded peripheral T cells was not established.

As to this clone: Its cognate antigen is unknown.

Assay: immunoSEQ multiplex PCR; the TCRdb copy retains only in-frame clones and omits some. The sample lists tens of thousands of clones, around four fifths seen once, with 1.2% in the top ten. Germline-derived CDR1 and CDR2 are MDHEN and SYDVKM. The CDR3 contains 17 residues. V gave up 4 bases and J gave up 0 bases, with 18 bases separating them. The chain is built from TRBV28 and TRBJ2-5, with a tentative D call TRBD1 (5 bases). This sequence originates from an adult with an advanced solid tumor such as melanoma, head and neck, liver or kidney cancer. The sample here was CD4+ or CD8+ T cells sorted from blood, taken in a trial of the OX40 agonist ivuxolimab. CDR3 DNA: TGTGCCAGCAGTTACCGGAAGAACAGGACCCACCAAGAGACCCAGTACTTC. Encoded protein: CASSYRKNRTHQETQYF. The full variable domain, its missing parts supplied by reference TRBV28 and TRBJ2-5, is DVKVTQSSRYLVKRTGEKVFLECVQDMDHENMFWYRQDPGLGLRLIYFSYDVKMKEKGDIPEGYSVSREKKERFSLILESASTNQTSMYLCASSYRKNRTHQETQYFGPGTRLLVL.